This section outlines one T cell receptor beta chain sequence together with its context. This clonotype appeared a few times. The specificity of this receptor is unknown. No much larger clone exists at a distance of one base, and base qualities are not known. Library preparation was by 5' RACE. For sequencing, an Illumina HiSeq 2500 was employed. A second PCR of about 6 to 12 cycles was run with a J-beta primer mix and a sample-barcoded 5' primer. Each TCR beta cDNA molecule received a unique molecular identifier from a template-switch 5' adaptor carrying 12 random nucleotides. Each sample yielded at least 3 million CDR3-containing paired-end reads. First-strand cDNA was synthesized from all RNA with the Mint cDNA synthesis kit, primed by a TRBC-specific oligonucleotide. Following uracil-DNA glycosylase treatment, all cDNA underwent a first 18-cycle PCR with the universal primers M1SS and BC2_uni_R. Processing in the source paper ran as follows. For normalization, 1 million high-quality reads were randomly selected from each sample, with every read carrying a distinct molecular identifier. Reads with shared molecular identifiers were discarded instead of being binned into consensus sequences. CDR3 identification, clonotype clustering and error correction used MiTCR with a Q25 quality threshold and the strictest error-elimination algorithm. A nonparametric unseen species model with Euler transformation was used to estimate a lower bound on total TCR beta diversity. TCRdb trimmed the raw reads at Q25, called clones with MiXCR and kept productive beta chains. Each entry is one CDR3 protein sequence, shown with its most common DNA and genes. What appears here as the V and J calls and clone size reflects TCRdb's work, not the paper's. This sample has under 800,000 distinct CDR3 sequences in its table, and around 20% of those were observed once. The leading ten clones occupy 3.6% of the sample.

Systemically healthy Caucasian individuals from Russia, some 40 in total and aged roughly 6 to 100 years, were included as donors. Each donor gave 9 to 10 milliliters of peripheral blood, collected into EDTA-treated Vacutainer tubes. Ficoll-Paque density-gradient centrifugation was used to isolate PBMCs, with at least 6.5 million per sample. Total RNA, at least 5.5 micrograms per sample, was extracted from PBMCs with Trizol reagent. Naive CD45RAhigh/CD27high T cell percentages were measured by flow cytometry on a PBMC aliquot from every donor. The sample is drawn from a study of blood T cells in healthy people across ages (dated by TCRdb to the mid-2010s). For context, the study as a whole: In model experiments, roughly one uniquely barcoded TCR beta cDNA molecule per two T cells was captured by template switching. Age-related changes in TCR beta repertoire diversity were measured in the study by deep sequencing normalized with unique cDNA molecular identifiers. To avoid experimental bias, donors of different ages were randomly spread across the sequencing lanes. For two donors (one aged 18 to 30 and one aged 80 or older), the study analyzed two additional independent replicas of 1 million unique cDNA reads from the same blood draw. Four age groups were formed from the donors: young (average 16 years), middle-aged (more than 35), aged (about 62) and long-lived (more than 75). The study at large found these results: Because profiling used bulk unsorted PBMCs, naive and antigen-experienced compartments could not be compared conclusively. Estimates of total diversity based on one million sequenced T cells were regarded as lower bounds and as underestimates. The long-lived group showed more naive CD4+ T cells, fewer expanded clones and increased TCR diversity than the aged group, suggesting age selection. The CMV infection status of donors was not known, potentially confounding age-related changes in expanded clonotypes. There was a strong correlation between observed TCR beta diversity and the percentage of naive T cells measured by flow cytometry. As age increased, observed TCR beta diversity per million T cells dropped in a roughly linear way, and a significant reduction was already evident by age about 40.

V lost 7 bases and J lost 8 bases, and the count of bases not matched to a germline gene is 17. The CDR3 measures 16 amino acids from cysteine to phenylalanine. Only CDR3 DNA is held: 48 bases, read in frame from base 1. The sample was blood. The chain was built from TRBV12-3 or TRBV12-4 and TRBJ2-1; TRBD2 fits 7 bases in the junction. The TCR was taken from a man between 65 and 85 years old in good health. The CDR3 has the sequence CASKPSVAGHLYEQFF. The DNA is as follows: TGTGCCAGCAAACCTTCTGTAGCGGGTCATCTCTATGAGCAGTTCTTC.